The T cell receptor beta chain described here comes from a study of T cells after yellow fever vaccination. Study observations and caveats: Few clonotypes appeared in both CD4 and CD8 compartments.

This clonotype was seen ten or more times. As yet, its antigen is unknown. TCRdb passed the 5' RACE reads through MiXCR, listing each CDR3 protein once. This repertoire shows under 600,000 distinct CDR3 sequences, 13% found once; its top ten account for over 12%. From germline, CDR1 is MDHEN and CDR2 SYDVKM. V was shortened by 7 bases and J by 6 bases, with 12 bases between the two germline ends. This CDR3 spans 13 amino acids. The clonotype comes from a man in his thirties or forties who received the YFV17D yellow fever vaccine. Sequencing was performed on PBMCs, taken on the day of the yellow fever booster vaccination. V usage is TRBV28 and J usage is TRBJ2-2; a weak D match, TRBD2 (6 bases). For the CDR3, the DNA is TGTGCCAGCACGACTAGTAATGCCGGGGAGCTGTTTTTT. The encoded protein is CASTTSNAGELFF.